The sequence of this TCR beta chain was determined in a study of cytomegalovirus exposure and HLA in healthy donors. Germline CDR1 LGHNA, CDR2 YSLEER. V gave up 0 bases and J gave up 3 bases; unmatched junction bases: 9. The CDR3 spans 19 residues. The PCR employed 60 Vbeta primers together with 13 Jbeta primers. TCRdb keeps only in-frame clones here, not all; method: immunoSEQ multiplex PCR. The table records approximately 100,000 clones, 65% to 85% of them present only once. The chain carries TRBV4-3 and TRBJ2-3; 13 nucleotides align to TRBD2. The sequence was collected from a woman in her thirties or forties in good health and CMV-seronegative. Sequenced sample: PBMCs. The CDR3 DNA reads TGCGCCAGCAGCCAAGATGCGACTAGCGGGGGGCGCTGGACAGATACGCAGTATTTT. Amino acids: CASSQDATSGGRWTDTQYF.